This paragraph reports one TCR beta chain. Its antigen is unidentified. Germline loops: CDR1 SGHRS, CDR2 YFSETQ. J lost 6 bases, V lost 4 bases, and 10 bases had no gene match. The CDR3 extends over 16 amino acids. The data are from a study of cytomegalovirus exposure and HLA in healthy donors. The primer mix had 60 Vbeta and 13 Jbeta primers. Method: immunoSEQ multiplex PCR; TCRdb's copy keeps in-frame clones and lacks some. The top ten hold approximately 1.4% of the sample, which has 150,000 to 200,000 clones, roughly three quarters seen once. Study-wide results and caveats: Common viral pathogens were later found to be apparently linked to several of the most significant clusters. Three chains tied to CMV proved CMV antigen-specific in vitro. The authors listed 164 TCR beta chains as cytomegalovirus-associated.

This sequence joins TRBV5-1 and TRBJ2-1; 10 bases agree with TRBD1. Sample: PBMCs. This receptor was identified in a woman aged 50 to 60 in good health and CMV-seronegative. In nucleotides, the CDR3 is TGCGCCAGCAGCATCGCGACAGGGGGCGGACGCAATGAGCAGTTCTTC. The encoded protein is CASSIATGGGRNEQFF.